The 21 T cell receptor beta chains reported below all come from one sample, sequenced in a study of T-cell reconstitution after alpha-beta-depleted transplantation in children (dated by TCRdb to the mid-2010s). Receptor libraries were prepared by PCR. These reads were obtained on an Illumina HiSeq 2500. Molecular barcoding was employed in the preparation of TCR libraries, with unique molecular identifiers being used to normalize TCRbeta repertoire quantification. TCRdb cleaned the public reads at Q25 with fastp, built clones with MiXCR and kept in-frame beta chains. Merged by CDR3 protein, the rows form single entries marked with the most common genes and DNA. The sample profile shows roughly 350,000 distinct CDR3 sequences; about 16% of them were found once. The top ten clonotypes cover approximately 38% of the sample. The intended sense of this specimen's treatment or condition label: allogeneic hematopoietic cell transplantation with graft depleted of TCRalphabeta T cells and CD19 B cells.

The sample consisted of PBMCs, mostly from graft donor cells, taken 360 days after TCRalphabeta/CD19-depleted stem cell transplant. Receptors were obtained from a male patient aged 2-10 years who had a stem cell transplant for acute lymphoblastic leukemia, so the T cells may come from the graft donor.

This clonotype has ten or more counts. The chain is built from TRBV12-3 or TRBV12-4 and TRBJ2-1; TRBD2 agrees at 9 bases. CDR3 length equals 15 residues. Trimming took 1 base from V and 8 from J; bases not matched to a gene: 6. This CDR3 is CASSLELAGAYEQFF. In DNA, the CDR3 is TGTGCCAGCAGTTTAGAGTTAGCGGGAGCCTATGAGCAGTTCTTC.

This rearrangement joins TRBV20-1 to TRBJ1-2; a possible D gene is TRBD1 (6 bases). The CDR3 loop spans 16 amino acids. With 4 bases removed from V and 5 bases from J, the gap between germline ends came to 23 bases. Germline-derived CDR1 and CDR2 are DFQATT and SNEGSKA (reference sequence). DNA for the CDR3: TGCAGTGCTATTCTAGGGGGACCCCAAAGGACATATGGCTACACCTTC. It translates to CSAILGGPQRTYGYTF.

This clonotype has more than one count but fewer than ten. The V call is TRBV30, the J call TRBJ1-2; possibly TRBD1 for D (5 bases). This CDR3 region has 13 residues. Germline V gene sequence: CDR1 GTSNPN, CDR2 SVGIG (reference sequence). V lost 8 bases to trimming and J lost 4 bases, with 17 bases between them. The DNA of the CDR3 is TGTGCCCACGAGACAGATTTTGTCTATGGCTACACCTTC. Amino acids: CAHETDFVYGYTF.

The table lists this clonotype with a few counts. DNA for the CDR3: TGTGCCATCAGGACAGATCGCAACTATGGCTACACCTTC. This translates into CAIRTDRNYGYTF. The gene calls are TRBV10-3 and TRBJ1-2; a possible D gene is TRBD1 (5 bases). V was cut by 6 bases and J by 2 bases, with 10 bases left in between. Germline assignment: CDR1 ENHRY and CDR2 SYGVKD. The CDR3 is 13 amino acids.

The V call is TRBV7-2, the J call TRBJ1-5; D is uncertain. Looked up from germline, CDR1 is SGHTA and CDR2 is FQGNSA. The germline V and J ends were trimmed by 1 base and 2 bases, with 6 bases remaining between them. The CDR3 is made up of 14 amino acids. CDR3 loop: CASSLVAGNQPQHF. The CDR3 DNA follows: TGTGCCAGCAGCTTAGTTGCGGGCAATCAGCCCCAGCATTTT.

This clonotype was counted between two and nine times. The chain joins TRBV3-1 to TRBJ2-7; TRBD1 might be the D (6 bases). V lost 3 bases to trimming and J lost 4 bases, with 10 bases between them. The CDR3 contains 13 residues. Germline V lookup: CDR1 LGHDT, CDR2 YNNKEL (reference sequence). In nucleotides, the CDR3 is TGTGCCAGCAGCCACCACCAGGGGTACGAGCAGTACTTC. Its translation is CASSHHQGYEQYF.

The CDR3 sequence is CASSPPWKVYEQYF. In DNA, the CDR3 is TGTGCCAGCAGTCCCCCCTGGAAGGTTTACGAGCAGTACTTC. The gene calls are TRBV28 and TRBJ2-7; no clear D gene. The germline V gene has CDR1 MDHEN and CDR2 SYDVKM. The CDR3 is 14 amino acids. The V gene lost 5 bases and the J gene lost 4 bases, with 15 bases spanning the gap.

This clonotype has only a few counts. The chain joins TRBV18 to TRBJ2-7, with D possibly matching TRBD1 (6 bases). V gave up 6 bases and J gave up 4 bases, with 19 bases separating them. This CDR3 contains 15 residues. Germline lookup yields CDR1 KGHSH and CDR2 LQKENI. CDR3 sequence reads: CASSQQGPDPYEQYF. CDR3 DNA: TGTGCCAGCTCTCAACAGGGCCCCGACCCTTACGAGCAGTACTTC.

Remarks on this clonotype: A much larger clone differs from this one at a single base, so this may be a read error. The conserved final phenylalanine or tryptophan is absent from the CDR3, which likely points to a read error. The chain has TRBV15 and TRBJ1-1; maybe TRBD1 (5 bases). This CDR3 is 13 amino acids long. V gave up 3 bases and J gave up 4 bases, with 9 bases separating them. Germline values: CDR1 LNHNV, CDR2 YYDKDF (reference sequence). The CDR3 loop reads CATSSGAFTEAFC. The CDR3 nucleotides are TGTGCCACCAGCAGTGGGGCCTTCACTGAAGCTTTCTGT.

This chain links TRBV7-2 with TRBJ2-7; D is perhaps TRBD1 (5 bases). Trimming cost V 4 bases and J 0 bases, with 10 bases left between them. The CDR3 loop spans 14 amino acids. CDR1 is SGHTA and CDR2 is FQGNSA in the germline V gene. The CDR3 nucleotides are TGTGCCAGCAGCTCAGGGCGTATCTCCTACGAGCAGTACTTC. It specifies CASSSGRISYEQYF.

This clonotype was found many times. The chain joins TRBV6-1 to TRBJ2-3; TRBD1 or TRBD2 may be the D gene (7 bases each). The ends were cut back, 5 bases at V and 8 bases at J, with 17 bases in the middle. The CDR3 sequence is 14 residues long. Germline CDR1 MNHNS, CDR2 SASEGT. CDR3 residues: CASSPWTGGSTQYF. CDR3 sequence (DNA): TGTGCCAGCAGTCCGTGGACAGGCGGGAGTACGCAGTATTTT.

J is TRBJ2-3 and V is TRBV2, with 12 bases identical to TRBD2. J was trimmed by 6 bases and V by 5 bases; bases with no gene match: 18. The CDR3 length is 19 residues. Germline V gives CDR1 SNHLY, CDR2 FYNNEI. Here the CDR3 DNA reads TGTGCCAGCAGTCAGAGGCGGCTAGCGGGAGGGCCGAATTGGGATACGCAGTATTTT. This sequence encodes CASSQRRLAGGPNWDTQYF.

Only a few counts were recorded for this clonotype. The chain is built from TRBV29-1 and TRBJ1-4, with D uncertain. This CDR3 comprises 14 residues. The V gene's germline CDR1 is SQVTM and CDR2 ANQGSEA. The V end lost 1 base, the J end lost 5 bases, and 11 bases lay between the germline ends. CDR3 coding DNA: TGCAGCGTTGAAGGGGAGGAAACGAATGAAAAACTGTTTTTT. It is translated as CSVEGEETNEKLFF.

V and J are TRBV5-1 and TRBJ2-3; TRBD2 matches 10 bases. V was pared by 3 bases and J by 4 bases, with 8 bases of the junction left unmatched. Germline values: CDR1 SGHRS, CDR2 YFSETQ. This CDR3 is 16 amino acids long. This chain's CDR3 is CASSCLSGRAADTQYF. The DNA for the CDR3 is TGCGCCAGCAGCTGCCTAAGCGGGAGGGCCGCAGATACGCAGTATTTT.

The V call is TRBV4-2, the J call TRBJ2-3; D call uncertain. The CDR3 length is 14 residues. V lost 4 bases to trimming and J lost 1 base, with 9 bases between them. From germline, CDR1 is LGHNA and CDR2 YNFKEQ. The CDR3 is CASSPRSRTDTQYF. CDR3 DNA sequence: TGTGCCAGCAGCCCCCGATCTCGCACAGATACGCAGTATTTT.

This clonotype was recorded a few times. V usage is TRBV9 and J usage is TRBJ2-1; possible D gene TRBD2, 6 bases. Trimming stripped 0 bases from V and 9 bases from J, with 10 bases between. Germline CDR1 and CDR2: SGDLS and YYNGEE. The CDR3 has 13 amino acids. CDR3 amino acids: CASSVASGGEQFF. The CDR3 DNA reads TGTGCCAGCAGCGTAGCCTCCGGGGGTGAGCAGTTCTTC.

Many counts were recorded for this clonotype. In nucleotides, the CDR3 is TGTGCCAGCAGTTGGCCTTGGGAGGCAGGGTCCTATAGCAATCAGCCCCAGCATTTT. Translation: CASSWPWEAGSYSNQPQHF. The J gene is TRBJ1-5, the V gene TRBV28, with TRBD1 as a possible D gene (5 bases). The CDR3 contains 19 residues. Between the trimmed V and J ends, which lost 4 bases and 0 bases, there was a span of 22 bases. Looked up from germline, CDR1 is MDHEN and CDR2 is SYDVKM.

This clonotype was seen repeatedly, ten times or more. J is TRBJ1-1 and V is TRBV28; 7 bases line up with TRBD1. CDR1 is MDHEN, CDR2 SYDVKM, per germline. J was trimmed by 6 bases and V by 3 bases; bases with no gene match: 7. The CDR3 is 14 amino acids. The CDR3, as DNA: TGTGCCAGCAGTTTCCCATTGACAGGGCCTGAAGCTTTCTTT. Protein sequence: CASSFPLTGPEAFF.

This clonotype was seen ten or more times. This rearrangement joins TRBV24-1 to TRBJ2-3; D may be TRBD2 (5 bases). CDR1 KGHDR and CDR2 SFDVKD come from the germline V gene. The V gene lost 5 bases and the J gene lost 6 bases, with 8 bases spanning the gap. The CDR3 sequence is 12 residues long. CDR3 sequence: CATSVEVDTQYF. CDR3 coding DNA: TGTGCCACCAGTGTGGAGGTGGATACGCAGTATTTT.

A few counts support this clonotype. V is TRBV28 and J is TRBJ2-3, with D possibly matching TRBD1 (5 bases). The CDR3 has 15 residues. Germline CDR1 and CDR2: MDHEN and SYDVKM. Trimming left V 6 bases short and J 2 bases short, with 15 bases between. The chain's CDR3 is CASSRRVGATDTQYF. CDR3 DNA sequence: TGTGCCAGCAGCCGTCGGGTAGGGGCCACAGATACGCAGTATTTT.

This chain connects TRBV4-3 to TRBJ2-3; 14 positions agree with TRBD2. J lost 8 bases, V lost 0 bases, and 4 bases had no gene match. The CDR3 contains 16 residues. Germline assignment: CDR1 LGHNA and CDR2 YSLEER. In DNA form, the CDR3 reads TGCGCCAGCAGCCAAGAGGGGACTAGCGGGAGAAGTACGCAGTATTTT. This translates into CASSQEGTSGRSTQYF.